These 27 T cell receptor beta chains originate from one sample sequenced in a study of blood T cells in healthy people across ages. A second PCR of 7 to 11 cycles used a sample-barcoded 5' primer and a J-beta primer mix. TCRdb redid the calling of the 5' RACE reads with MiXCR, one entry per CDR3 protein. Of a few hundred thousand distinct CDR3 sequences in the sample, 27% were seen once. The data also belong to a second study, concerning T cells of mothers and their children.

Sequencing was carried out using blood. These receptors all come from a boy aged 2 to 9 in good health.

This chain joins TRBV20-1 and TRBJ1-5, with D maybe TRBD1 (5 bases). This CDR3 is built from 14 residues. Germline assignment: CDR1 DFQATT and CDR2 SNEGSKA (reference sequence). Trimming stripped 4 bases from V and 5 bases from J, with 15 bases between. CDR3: CSAKTADSYQPQHF. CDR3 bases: TGCAGTGCTAAGACGGCCGACAGTTATCAGCCCCAGCATTTT.

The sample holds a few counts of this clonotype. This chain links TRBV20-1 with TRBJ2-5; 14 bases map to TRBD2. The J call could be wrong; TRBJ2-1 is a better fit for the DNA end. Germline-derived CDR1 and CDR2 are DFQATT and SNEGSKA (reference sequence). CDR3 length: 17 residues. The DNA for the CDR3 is TGCAGTGCTAGAGACTCCGGGACTAGCGGGAGTATCTATGAGCAGTTCTTC. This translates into CSARDSGTSGSIYEQFF.

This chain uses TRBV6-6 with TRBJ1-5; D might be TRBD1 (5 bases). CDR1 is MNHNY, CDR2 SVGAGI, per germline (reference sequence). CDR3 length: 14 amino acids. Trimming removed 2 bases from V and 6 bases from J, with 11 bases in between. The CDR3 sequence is CASSYSRVGQPQHF. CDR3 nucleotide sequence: TGTGCCAGCAGTTACAGCAGGGTAGGTCAGCCCCAGCATTTT.

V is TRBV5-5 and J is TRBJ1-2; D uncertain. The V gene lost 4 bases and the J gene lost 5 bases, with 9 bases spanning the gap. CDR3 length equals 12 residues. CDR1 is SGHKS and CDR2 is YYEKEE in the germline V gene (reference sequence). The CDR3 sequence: CASSERSYGYTF. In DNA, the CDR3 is TGTGCCAGCAGCGAGCGGTCTTATGGCTACACCTTC.

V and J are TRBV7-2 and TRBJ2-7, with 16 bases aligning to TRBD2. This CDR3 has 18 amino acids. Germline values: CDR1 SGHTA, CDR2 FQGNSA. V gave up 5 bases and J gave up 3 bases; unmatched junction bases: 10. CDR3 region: CASSPVGLAGGFYYEQYF. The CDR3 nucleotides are TGTGCCAGCAGCCCAGTGGGACTAGCGGGAGGGTTTTACTACGAGCAGTACTTC.

The DNA for the CDR3 is TGTGCCAGCAGCCAAGTCAGGGTTGGTAACGAGCAGTACTTC. Translated, it gives CASSQVRVGNEQYF. V usage is TRBV14 and J usage is TRBJ2-7; D is possibly TRBD1 (5 bases). Trimming stripped 1 base from V and 5 bases from J, with 12 bases between. The CDR3 has 14 amino acids. CDR1 and CDR2 (germline): SGHDN, FVKESK.

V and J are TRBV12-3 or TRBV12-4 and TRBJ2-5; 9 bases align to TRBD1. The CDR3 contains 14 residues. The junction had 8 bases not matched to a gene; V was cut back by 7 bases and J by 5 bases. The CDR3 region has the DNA TGTGCCAGCACCTCACAGGGGGCCGTGGAGACCCAGTACTTC. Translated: CASTSQGAVETQYF.

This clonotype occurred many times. The CDR3 nucleotides are TGCAGCGCACGGCTAGCGGGAGACTACGAGCAGTACTTC. Amino acids: CSARLAGDYEQYF. The chain joins TRBV29-1 to TRBJ2-7; 10 positions agree with TRBD2. Germline values: CDR1 SQVTM, CDR2 ANQGSEA. J was trimmed by 3 bases and V by 7 bases; bases with no gene match: 6. The CDR3 length is 13 residues.

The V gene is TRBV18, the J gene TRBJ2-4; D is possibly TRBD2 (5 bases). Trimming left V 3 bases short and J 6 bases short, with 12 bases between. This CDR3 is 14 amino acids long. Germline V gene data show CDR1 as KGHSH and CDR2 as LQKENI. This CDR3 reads CASSPPLAGNIQYF. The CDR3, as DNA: TGTGCCAGCTCACCCCCCTTGGCGGGAAACATTCAGTACTTC.

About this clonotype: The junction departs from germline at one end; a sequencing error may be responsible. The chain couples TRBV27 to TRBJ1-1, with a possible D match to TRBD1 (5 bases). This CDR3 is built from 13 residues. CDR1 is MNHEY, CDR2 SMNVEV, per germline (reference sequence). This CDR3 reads CASSLGGTTEAFF. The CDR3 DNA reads TGCGCCAGCAGCTTGGGGGGGACCACTGAAGCTTTCTTT.

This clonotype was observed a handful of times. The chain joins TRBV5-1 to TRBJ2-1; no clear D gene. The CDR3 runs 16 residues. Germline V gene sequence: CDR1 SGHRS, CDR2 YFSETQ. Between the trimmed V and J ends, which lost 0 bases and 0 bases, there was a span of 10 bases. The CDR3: CASSLEAMSSYNEQFF. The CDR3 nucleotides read TGCGCCAGCAGCTTGGAGGCGATGAGCTCCTACAATGAGCAGTTCTTC.

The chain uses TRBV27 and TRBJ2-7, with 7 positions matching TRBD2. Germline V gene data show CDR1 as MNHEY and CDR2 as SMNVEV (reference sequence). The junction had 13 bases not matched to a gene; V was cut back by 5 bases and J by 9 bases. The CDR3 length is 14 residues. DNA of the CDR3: TGTGCCAGCAGTACCGGGACTAACCCCGGACGGCAGTACTTC. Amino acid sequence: CASSTGTNPGRQYF.

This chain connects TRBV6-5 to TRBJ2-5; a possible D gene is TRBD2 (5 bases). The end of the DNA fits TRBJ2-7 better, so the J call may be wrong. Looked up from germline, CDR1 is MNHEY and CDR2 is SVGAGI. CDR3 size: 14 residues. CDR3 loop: CASGERNWPYEQYF. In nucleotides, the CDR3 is TGTGCCAGCGGGGAGAGGAACTGGCCCTACGAGCAGTACTTC.

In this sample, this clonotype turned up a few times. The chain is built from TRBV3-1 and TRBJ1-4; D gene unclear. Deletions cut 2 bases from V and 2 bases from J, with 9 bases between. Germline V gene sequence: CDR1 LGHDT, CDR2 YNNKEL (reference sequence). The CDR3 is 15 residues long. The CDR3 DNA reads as TGTGCCAGCAGCCAAAGGAGTACGACTAATGAAAAACTGTTTTTT. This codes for CASSQRSTTNEKLFF.

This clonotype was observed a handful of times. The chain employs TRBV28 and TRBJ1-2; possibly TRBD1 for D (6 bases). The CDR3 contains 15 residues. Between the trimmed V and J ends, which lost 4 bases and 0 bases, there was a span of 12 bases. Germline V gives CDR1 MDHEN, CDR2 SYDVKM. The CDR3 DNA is TGTGCCAGCAGTTCCTCAGGGGCAGCTAACTATGGCTACACCTTC. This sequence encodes CASSSSGAANYGYTF.

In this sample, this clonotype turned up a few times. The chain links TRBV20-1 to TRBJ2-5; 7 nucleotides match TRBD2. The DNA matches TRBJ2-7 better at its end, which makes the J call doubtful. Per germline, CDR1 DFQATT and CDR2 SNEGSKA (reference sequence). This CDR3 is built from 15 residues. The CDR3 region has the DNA TGCAGTGCTAGAGATCCTAAGCGGGGTGCCTACGAGCAGTACTTC. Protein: CSARDPKRGAYEQYF.

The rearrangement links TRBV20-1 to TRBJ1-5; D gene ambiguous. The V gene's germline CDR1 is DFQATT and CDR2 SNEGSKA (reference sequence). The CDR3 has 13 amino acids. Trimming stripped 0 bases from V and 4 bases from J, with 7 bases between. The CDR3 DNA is TGCAGTGCTAGAGAAACCCAAAATCAGCCCCAGCATTTT. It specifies CSARETQNQPQHF.

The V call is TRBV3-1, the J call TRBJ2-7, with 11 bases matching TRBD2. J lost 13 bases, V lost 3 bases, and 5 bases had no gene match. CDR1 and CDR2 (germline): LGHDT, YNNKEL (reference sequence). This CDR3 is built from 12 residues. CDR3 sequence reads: CASSQGLAAFYF. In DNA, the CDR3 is TGTGCCAGCAGCCAGGGACTAGCGGCCTTTTACTTC.

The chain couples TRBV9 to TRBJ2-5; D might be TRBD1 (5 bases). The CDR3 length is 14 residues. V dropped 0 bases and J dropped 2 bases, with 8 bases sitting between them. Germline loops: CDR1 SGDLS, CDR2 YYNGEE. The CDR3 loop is CASSVAGLQETQYF. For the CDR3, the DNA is TGTGCCAGCAGCGTAGCAGGGCTGCAAGAGACCCAGTACTTC.

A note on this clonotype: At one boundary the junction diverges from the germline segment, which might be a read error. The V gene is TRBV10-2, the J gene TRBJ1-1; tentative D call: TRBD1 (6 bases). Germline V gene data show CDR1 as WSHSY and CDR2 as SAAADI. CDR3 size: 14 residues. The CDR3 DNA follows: TGTGCCAGCAGTGGCACCGGGGGGCGGACTGAAGCTTTCTTT. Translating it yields CASSGTGGRTEAFF.

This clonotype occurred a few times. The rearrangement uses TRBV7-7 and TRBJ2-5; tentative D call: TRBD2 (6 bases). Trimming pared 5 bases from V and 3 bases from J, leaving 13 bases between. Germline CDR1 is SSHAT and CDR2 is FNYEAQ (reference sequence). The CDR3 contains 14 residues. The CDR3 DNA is TGTGCCAGCAGCGGGCCGGGACTTAAAGAGACCCAGTACTTC. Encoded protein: CASSGPGLKETQYF.

The CDR3 nucleotides read TGCAGCGTTAAGGCGGGAGTCCGAGAGCAGTACTTC. This codes for CSVKAGVREQYF. V is TRBV29-1 and J is TRBJ2-7; 7 bases are shared with TRBD2. The V and J ends lost 5 bases and 7 bases, in that order; junction bases with no gene match: 8. This CDR3 is 12 amino acids long. Germline CDR1 is SQVTM and CDR2 is ANQGSEA.

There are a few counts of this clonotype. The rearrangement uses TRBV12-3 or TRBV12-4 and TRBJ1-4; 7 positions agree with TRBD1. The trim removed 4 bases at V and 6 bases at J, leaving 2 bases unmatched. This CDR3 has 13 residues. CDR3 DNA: TGTGCCAGCAGTTCCCAGGGGGATGAAAAACTGTTTTTT. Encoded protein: CASSSQGDEKLFF.

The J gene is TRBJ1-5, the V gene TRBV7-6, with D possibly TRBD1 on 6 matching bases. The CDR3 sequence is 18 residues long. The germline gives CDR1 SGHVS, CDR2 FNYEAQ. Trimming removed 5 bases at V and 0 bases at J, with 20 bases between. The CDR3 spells CASSGITGSVYSNQPQHF. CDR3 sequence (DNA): TGTGCCAGCAGCGGAATCACAGGGTCAGTATATAGCAATCAGCCCCAGCATTTT.

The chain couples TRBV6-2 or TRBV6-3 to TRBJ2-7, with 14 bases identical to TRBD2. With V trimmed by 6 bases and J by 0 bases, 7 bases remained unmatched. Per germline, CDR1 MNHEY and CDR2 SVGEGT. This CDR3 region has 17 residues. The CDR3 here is CASSSPTSGRVSYEQYF. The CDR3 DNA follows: TGTGCCAGCAGCTCCCCGACTAGCGGGAGGGTCTCCTACGAGCAGTACTTC.

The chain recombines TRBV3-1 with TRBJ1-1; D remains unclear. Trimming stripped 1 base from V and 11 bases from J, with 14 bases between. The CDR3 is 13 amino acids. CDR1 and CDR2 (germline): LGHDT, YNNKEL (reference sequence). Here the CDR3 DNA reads TGTGCCAGCAGCCAAGTAGGGTGGCCGGCGGCTTTCTTT. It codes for CASSQVGWPAAFF.

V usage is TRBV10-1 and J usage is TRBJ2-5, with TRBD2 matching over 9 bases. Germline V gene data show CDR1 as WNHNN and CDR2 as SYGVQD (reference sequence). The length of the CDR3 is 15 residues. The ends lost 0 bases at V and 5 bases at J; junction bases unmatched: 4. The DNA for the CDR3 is TGCGCCAGCAGTGAGTCGGCTAGCGGGGATGAGACCCAGTACTTC. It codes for CASSESASGDETQYF.